The 11 T cell receptor beta chains reported below all come from one sample, sequenced in a study of blood T cell repertoires in COVID-19. This table comes from immunoSEQ multiplex PCR, and its TCRdb copy is limited to in-frame clones, with some not included. The top ten clones hold roughly 5.7% of a sample with around 200,000 clones, around 86% of them seen once. The sequenced sample was peripheral blood. These receptors all stem from an elderly man with acute or convalescent COVID-19.

V and J are TRBV6-5 and TRBJ1-1; D gene uncertain. CDR1 and CDR2 (germline): MNHEY, SVGAGI. The V and J ends lost 5 bases and 1 base respectively, with 11 bases between them. This CDR3 has 14 residues. The CDR3 reads CASSLKRGNTEAFF. CDR3 in DNA: TGTGCCAGCAGTCTAAAACGGGGGAACACTGAAGCTTTCTTT.

The rearrangement links TRBV7-9 to TRBJ2-3; 7 nucleotides match TRBD1. CDR3 length equals 14 residues. V trimming: 1 base; J trimming: 3 bases; junction bases outside the gene matches: 1. Germline lookup yields CDR1 SEHNR and CDR2 FQNEAQ (reference sequence). The CDR3 is CASSLDRGTDTQYF. The CDR3 DNA is TGTGCCAGCAGCTTAGACAGGGGAACAGATACGCAGTATTTT.

J is TRBJ1-5 and V is TRBV6-5, with 7 bases identical to TRBD1. This CDR3 comprises 15 residues. V dropped 5 bases and J dropped 7; count of bases not matched to a gene: 11. The germline gives CDR1 MNHEY, CDR2 SVGAGI. CDR3 nucleotides: TGTGCCAGCAGTACCCGACAGGGAGTTAGCCAGCCCCAGCATTTT. It encodes CASSTRQGVSQPQHF.

In nucleotides, the CDR3 is TGCGCCAGCAGCTCGGGACTAGCGGGATTCTCCTACGAGCAGTACTTC. Translation gives CASSSGLAGFSYEQYF. The gene calls are TRBV5-1 and TRBJ2-7; TRBD2 agrees at 13 bases. Germline V gene lookup returns CDR1 SGHRS and CDR2 YFSETQ. After removal of 3 bases from V and 0 bases from J, the junction contained 3 bases not matched to a gene. CDR3 length: 16 residues. Variable domain in full (rest from reference TRBV5-1 and TRBJ2-7): KAGVTQTPRYLIKTRGQQVTLSCSPISGHRSVSWYQQTPGQGLQFLFEYFSETQRNKGNFPGRFSGRQFSNSRSEMNVSTLELGDSALYLCASSSGLAGFSYEQYFGPGTRLTVT.

CDR3 residues: CASSHRGFESPLHF. In DNA, the CDR3 is TGTGCCAGCAGCCATAGGGGGTTTGAGTCACCCCTCCACTTT. This chain connects TRBV7-9 to TRBJ1-6; the D gene is possibly TRBD1 (6 bases). Between the trimmed V and J ends, which lost 5 bases and 10 bases, there was a span of 15 bases. This CDR3 spans 14 amino acids. Germline V gene data show CDR1 as SEHNR and CDR2 as FQNEAQ (reference sequence).

The chain links TRBV19 to TRBJ1-5, with TRBD1 identical over 7 bases. The CDR3 is 15 amino acids. Germline CDR1 reads LNHDA; CDR2 reads SQIVND (reference sequence). The ends lost 5 bases at V and 3 bases at J; junction bases unmatched: 7. CDR3 coding DNA: TGTGCCAGTAGTCCAGGACAGGCCGACAATCAGCCCCAGCATTTT. Protein sequence: CASSPGQADNQPQHF.

V is TRBV6-2 or TRBV6-3 and J is TRBJ1-2; possible D gene TRBD1, 5 bases. This CDR3 is built from 13 residues. V was pared by 2 bases and J by 5 bases, with 9 bases between. CDR1 MNHEY and CDR2 SVGEGT come from the germline V gene. DNA of the CDR3: TGTGCCAGCAGTTACAGACAGCCTTATGGCTACACCTTC. It codes for CASSYRQPYGYTF.

The table lists this clone with many counts. The V gene is TRBV7-9, the J gene TRBJ2-1, with TRBD1 identical over 9 bases. This CDR3 comprises 18 residues. V lost 2 bases and J lost 5; bases outside the gene matches: 13. Germline V lookup: CDR1 SEHNR, CDR2 FQNEAQ (reference sequence). The CDR3 region is CASSLSGVGTGLDNEQFF. The CDR3 DNA sequence: TGTGCCAGCAGCTTAAGTGGGGTCGGGACAGGGCTGGACAATGAGCAGTTCTTC.

The chain recombines TRBV6-5 with TRBJ1-5; 9 nucleotides line up with TRBD1. CDR1 and CDR2 from the germline V gene are MNHEY and SVGAGI. Trimming removed 8 bases from V and 11 bases from J; junction bases left unmatched: 7. CDR3 length: 12 amino acids. CDR3 sequence: CASGGQGASQHF. DNA for the CDR3: TGTGCCAGCGGGGGACAGGGCGCGTCCCAGCATTTT.

The chain employs TRBV10-2 and TRBJ1-4, with 7 bases matching TRBD1. The CDR3 length is 13 residues. Germline values: CDR1 WSHSY, CDR2 SAAADI. Trimming took 6 bases from V and 8 from J; bases not matched to a gene: 6. The CDR3 sequence is CASSGGQAEKLFF. Written as DNA, the CDR3 is TGCGCCAGCAGCGGAGGACAGGCGGAAAAACTGTTTTTT.

V and J are TRBV11-3 and TRBJ2-2, with D perhaps TRBD2 (6 bases). Between the trimmed V and J ends, which lost 3 bases and 5 bases, there was a span of 16 bases. The CDR3 is 16 amino acids. Looked up from germline, CDR1 is SGHNT and CDR2 is YENEEA. The chain's CDR3 is CASSFRRGGLTGELFF. CDR3 coding DNA: TGTGCCAGCAGCTTCCGCCGTGGAGGGCTGACCGGGGAGCTGTTTTTT.